This TCR beta chain stems from a study of beta chain features in type 1 diabetes. Study information: Examination covered roughly 100,000,000 sorted cells spanning all samples. Points from the study as a whole: The study found moderately but significantly shorter TCRB CDR3s in all four CD4+ subsets of Type 1 diabetes patients.

Each of the CD4+ naive, central memory, regulatory and stem cell-like memory populations was sorted via CD45RO/CCR7/CD25/CD127/CD95/CD27. The sequenced template was cDNA made from the entire isolated RNA. Around 4 million reads per sample were averaged for naive, central memory and regulatory samples. Sequencing used immunoSEQ multiplex PCR; TCRdb keeps in-frame clones, though not all of them. The sample contains around 340,000 clones, around 9.7% of which appear only once. The CDR3 consists of 16 residues. The V end lost 0 bases, the J end lost 5 bases, and 16 bases lay between the germline ends. The germline CDR1 and CDR2 sequences are MGHRA and YSYEKL. This clone has only a few counts. The antigen remains undetermined.

The TCR comes from a man in his thirties or forties with type 1 diabetes. Sequencing was performed on central memory CD4+ T cells from blood. The rearrangement links TRBV4-1 to TRBJ1-1; D uncertain. For the CDR3, the DNA is TGCGCCAGCAGCCAAGATCTTGCCGGGCGTGGGACTGAAGCTTTCTTT. It translates to CASSQDLAGRGTEAFF.